This T cell receptor beta chain was recovered during a study of cytomegalovirus exposure and HLA in healthy donors. 60 Vbeta and 13 Jbeta primers were used in PCR. TCRdb's copy holds only in-frame clones and misses some; the assay was immunoSEQ multiplex PCR. The table has 160,000 or so clones, roughly 70% seen once. Trimming cost V 2 bases and J 4 bases, with 11 bases left between them. Germline values: CDR1 MDHEN, CDR2 SYDVKM. The CDR3 sequence is 14 residues long. This sequence was found in a woman in her 30s in good health and CMV-seronegative. This chain links TRBV28 with TRBJ1-2; weak D call: TRBD1 (5 bases). Sample: PBMCs. The CDR3 loop reads CASSLGETVYGYTF. DNA of the CDR3: TGTGCCAGCAGTTTAGGAGAGACAGTCTATGGCTACACCTTC.